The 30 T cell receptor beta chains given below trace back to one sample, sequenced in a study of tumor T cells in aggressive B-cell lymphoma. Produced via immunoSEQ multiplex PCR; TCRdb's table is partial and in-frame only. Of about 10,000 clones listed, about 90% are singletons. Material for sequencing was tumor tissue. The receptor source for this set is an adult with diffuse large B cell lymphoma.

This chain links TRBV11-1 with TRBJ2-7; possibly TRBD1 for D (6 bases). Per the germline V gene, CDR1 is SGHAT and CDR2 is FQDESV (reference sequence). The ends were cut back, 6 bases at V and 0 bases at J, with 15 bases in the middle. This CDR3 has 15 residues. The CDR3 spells CASRWTEESSYEQYF. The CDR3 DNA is TGTGCCAGCAGATGGACAGAGGAGAGCTCCTACGAGCAGTACTTC.

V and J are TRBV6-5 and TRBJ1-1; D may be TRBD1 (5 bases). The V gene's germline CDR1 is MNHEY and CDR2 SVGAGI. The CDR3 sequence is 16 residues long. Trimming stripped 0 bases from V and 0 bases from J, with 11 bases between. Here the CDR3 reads CASSYSGRRMNTEAFF. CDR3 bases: TGTGCCAGCAGTTACTCGGGGCGGCGAATGAACACTGAAGCTTTCTTT.

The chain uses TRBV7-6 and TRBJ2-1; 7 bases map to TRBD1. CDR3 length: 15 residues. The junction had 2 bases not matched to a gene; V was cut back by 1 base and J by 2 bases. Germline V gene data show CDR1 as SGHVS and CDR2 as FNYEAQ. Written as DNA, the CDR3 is TGTGCCAGCAGCTTAGGGGACAGAACCTACAATGAGCAGTTCTTC. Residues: CASSLGDRTYNEQFF.

The CDR3 sequence: CASSRVGPEAFF. In nucleotides, the CDR3 is TGTGCCAGCAGCAGGGTCGGACCTGAAGCTTTCTTT. The J gene is TRBJ1-1, the V gene TRBV2; D may be TRBD1 (5 bases). Germline V gene sequence: CDR1 SNHLY, CDR2 FYNNEI. Trimming stripped 6 bases from V and 6 bases from J, with 11 bases between. The CDR3 runs 12 residues.

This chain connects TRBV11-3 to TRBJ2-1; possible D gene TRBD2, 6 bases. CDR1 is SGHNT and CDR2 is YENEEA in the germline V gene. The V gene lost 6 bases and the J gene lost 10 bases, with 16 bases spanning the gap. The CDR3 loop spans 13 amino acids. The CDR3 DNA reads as TGTGCCAGCAGTTTTACAAAAGCGGGCGAGCAGTTCTTC. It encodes CASSFTKAGEQFF.

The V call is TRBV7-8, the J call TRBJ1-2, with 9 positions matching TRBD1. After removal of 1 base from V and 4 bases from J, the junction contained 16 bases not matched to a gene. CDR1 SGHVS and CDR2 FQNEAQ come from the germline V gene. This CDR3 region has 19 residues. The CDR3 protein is CASSLVPTGGTPGGYGYTF. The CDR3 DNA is TGTGCCAGCAGCTTAGTTCCAACAGGGGGCACACCGGGTGGCTATGGCTACACCTTC.

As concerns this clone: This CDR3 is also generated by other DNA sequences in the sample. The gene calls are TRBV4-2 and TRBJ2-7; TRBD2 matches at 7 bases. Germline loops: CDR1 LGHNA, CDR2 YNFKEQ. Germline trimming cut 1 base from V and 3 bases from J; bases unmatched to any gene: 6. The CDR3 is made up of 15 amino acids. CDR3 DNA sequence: TGTGCCAGCAGCCAAGGACTAGCTGTTAACTACGAGCAGTACTTC. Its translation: CASSQGLAVNYEQYF.

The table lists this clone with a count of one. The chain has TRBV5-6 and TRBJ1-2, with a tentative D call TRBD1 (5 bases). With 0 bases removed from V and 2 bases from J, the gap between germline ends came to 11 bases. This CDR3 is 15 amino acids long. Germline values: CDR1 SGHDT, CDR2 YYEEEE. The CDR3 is CASSLVGGTNYGYTF. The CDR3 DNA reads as TGTGCCAGCAGCTTGGTGGGAGGGACCAACTATGGCTACACCTTC.

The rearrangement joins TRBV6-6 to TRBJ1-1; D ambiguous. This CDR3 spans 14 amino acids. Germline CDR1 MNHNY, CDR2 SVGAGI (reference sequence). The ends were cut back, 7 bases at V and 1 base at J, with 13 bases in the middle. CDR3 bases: TGTGCCAGCATTCAATCCCCCCCGAACACTGAAGCTTTCTTT. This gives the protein CASIQSPPNTEAFF.

CDR3 in DNA: TGCAGCGTTGCACTTCCGGGACTGAAGACAGATACGCAGTATTTT. It is translated as CSVALPGLKTDTQYF. V and J are TRBV29-1 and TRBJ2-3; tentative D call: TRBD2 (6 bases). Germline lookup yields CDR1 SQVTM and CDR2 ANQGSEA. Trimming took 4 bases from V and 3 from J, leaving 17 bases between them. The CDR3 runs to 15 residues.

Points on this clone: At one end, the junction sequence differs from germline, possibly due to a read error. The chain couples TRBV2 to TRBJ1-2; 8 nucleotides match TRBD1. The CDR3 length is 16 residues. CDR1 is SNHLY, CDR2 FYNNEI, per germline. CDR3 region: CASSEGTGRGAYGYTF. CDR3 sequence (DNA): TGTGCCAGCAGTGAAGGGACAGGGCGGGGTGCCTATGGCTACACCTTT.

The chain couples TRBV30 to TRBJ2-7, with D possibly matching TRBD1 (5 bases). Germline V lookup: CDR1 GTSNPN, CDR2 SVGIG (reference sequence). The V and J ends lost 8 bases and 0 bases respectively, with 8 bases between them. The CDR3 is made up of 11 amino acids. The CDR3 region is CAGRVSYEQYF. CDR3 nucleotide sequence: TGTGCCGGCAGGGTCTCCTACGAGCAGTACTTC.

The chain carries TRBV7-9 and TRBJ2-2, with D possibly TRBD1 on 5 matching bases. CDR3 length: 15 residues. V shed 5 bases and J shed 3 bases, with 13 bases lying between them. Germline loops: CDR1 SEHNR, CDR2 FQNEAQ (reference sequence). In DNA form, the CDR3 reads TGTGCCAGCAGCCTAGGGGTAGGGGACACCGGGGAGCTGTTTTTT. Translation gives CASSLGVGDTGELFF.

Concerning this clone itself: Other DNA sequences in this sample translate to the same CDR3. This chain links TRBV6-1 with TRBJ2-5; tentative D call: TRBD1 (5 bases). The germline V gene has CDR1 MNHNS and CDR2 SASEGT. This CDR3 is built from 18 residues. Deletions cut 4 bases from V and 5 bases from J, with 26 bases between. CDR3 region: CASSGAGDRGYRMETQYF. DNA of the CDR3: TGTGCCAGCAGTGGTGCAGGTGACAGAGGTTATCGTATGGAGACCCAGTACTTC.

The DNA for the CDR3 is TGTGCCAGCTCACCAGGAGGAGAGACCCAGTACTTC. Amino acid sequence: CASSPGGETQYF. The J gene is TRBJ2-5, the V gene TRBV18, with D possibly TRBD2 on 5 matching bases. Germline V lookup: CDR1 KGHSH, CDR2 LQKENI. With 2 bases removed from V and 4 bases from J, the gap between germline ends came to 5 bases. This CDR3 has 12 residues.

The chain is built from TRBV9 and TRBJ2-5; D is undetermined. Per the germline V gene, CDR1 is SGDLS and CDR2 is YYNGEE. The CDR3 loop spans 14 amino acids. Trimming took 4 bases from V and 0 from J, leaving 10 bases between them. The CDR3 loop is CASSPFPNQETQYF. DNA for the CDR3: TGTGCCAGCAGCCCCTTCCCTAACCAAGAGACCCAGTACTTC.

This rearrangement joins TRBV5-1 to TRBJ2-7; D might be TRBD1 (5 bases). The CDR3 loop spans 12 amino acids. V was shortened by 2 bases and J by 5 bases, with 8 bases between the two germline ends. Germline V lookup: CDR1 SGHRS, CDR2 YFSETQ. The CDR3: CASSFQGHEQYF. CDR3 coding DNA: TGCGCCAGCAGCTTTCAGGGCCACGAGCAGTACTTC. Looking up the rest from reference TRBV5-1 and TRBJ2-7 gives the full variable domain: KAGVTQTPRYLIKTRGQQVTLSCSPISGHRSVSWYQQTPGQGLQFLFEYFSETQRNKGNFPGRFSGRQFSNSRSEMNVSTLELGDSALYLCASSFQGHEQYFGPGTRLTVT.

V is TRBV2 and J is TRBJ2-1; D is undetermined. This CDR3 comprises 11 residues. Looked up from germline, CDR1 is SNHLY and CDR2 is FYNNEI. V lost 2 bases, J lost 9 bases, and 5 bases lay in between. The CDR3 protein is CASSEPVEQFF. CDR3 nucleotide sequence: TGTGCCAGCAGTGAACCGGTTGAGCAGTTCTTC. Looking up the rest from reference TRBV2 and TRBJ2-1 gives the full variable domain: EPEVTQTPSHQVTQMGQEVILRCVPISNHLYFYWYRQILGQKVEFLVSFYNNEISEKSEIFDDQFSVERPDGSNFTLKIRSTKLEDSAMYFCASSEPVEQFFGPGTRLTVL.

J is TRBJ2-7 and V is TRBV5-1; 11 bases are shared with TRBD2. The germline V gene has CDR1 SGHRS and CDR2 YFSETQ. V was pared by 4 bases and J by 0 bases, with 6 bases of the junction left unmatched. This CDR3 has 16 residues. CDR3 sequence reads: CASSVLTSGVSYEQYF. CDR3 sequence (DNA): TGCGCCAGCAGCGTACTGACTAGCGGGGTCTCCTACGAGCAGTACTTC.

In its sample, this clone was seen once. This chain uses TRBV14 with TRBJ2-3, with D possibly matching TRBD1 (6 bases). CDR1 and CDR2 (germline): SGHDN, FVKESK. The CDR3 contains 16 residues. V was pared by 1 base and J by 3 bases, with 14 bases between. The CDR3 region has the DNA TGTGCCAGCAGCCAAGCTAGAGGGGGAATTACAGATACGCAGTATTTT. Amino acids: CASSQARGGITDTQYF.

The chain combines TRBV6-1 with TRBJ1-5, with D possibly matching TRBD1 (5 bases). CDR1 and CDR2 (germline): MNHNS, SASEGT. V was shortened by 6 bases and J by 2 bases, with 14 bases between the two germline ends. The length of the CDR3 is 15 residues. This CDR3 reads CASRATGDGNQPQHF. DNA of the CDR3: TGTGCCAGCAGGGCAACAGGCGACGGCAATCAGCCCCAGCATTTT.

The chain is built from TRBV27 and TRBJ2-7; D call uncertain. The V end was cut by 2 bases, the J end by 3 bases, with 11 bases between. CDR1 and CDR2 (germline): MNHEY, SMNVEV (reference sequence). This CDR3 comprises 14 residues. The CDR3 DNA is TGTGCCAGCAGTTTACGTCCCACGGGCTACGAGCAGTACTTC. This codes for CASSLRPTGYEQYF.

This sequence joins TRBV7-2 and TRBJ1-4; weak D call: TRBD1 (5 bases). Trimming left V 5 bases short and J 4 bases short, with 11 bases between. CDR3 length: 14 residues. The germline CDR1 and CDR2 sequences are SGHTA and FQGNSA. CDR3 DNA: TGTGCCAGCAGCGGGGGGTACCTTAATGAAAAACTGTTTTTT. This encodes CASSGGYLNEKLFF.

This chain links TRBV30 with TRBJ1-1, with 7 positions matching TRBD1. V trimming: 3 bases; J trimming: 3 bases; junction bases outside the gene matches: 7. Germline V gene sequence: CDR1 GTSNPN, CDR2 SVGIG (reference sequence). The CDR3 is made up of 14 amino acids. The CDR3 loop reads CAWSAAGTDTEAFF. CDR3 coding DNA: TGTGCCTGGAGCGCTGCAGGGACAGACACTGAAGCTTTCTTT.

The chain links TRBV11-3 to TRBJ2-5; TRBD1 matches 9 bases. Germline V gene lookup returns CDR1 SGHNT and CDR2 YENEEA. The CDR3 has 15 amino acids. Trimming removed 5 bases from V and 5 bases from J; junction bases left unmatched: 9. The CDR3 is CASSDGTGSWETQYF. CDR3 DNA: TGTGCCAGCAGCGATGGGACAGGGTCTTGGGAGACCCAGTACTTC.

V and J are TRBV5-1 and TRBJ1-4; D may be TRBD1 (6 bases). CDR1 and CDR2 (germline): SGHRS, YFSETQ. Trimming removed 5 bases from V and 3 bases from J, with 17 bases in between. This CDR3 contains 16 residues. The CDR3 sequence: CASRIPSGAPNEKLFF. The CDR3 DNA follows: TGCGCCAGCAGGATCCCCTCAGGGGCCCCTAATGAAAAACTGTTTTTT.

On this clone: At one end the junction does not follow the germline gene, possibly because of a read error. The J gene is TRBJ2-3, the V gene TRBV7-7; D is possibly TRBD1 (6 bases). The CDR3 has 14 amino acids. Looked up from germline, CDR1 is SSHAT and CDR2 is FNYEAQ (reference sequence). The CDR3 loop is CASSFGQNADTQYF. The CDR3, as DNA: TGTGCTAGCAGCTTCGGACAGAATGCAGATACGCAGTATTTT.

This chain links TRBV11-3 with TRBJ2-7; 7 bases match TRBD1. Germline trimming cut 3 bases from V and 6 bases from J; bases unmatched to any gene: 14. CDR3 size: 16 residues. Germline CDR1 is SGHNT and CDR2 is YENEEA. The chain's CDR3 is CASSFPSGTARLEQYF. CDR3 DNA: TGTGCCAGCAGCTTCCCCTCCGGGACAGCTCGCCTCGAGCAGTACTTC.

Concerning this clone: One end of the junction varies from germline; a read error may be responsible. This CDR3 reads CASSRFTGTTSGNTIYF. For the CDR3, the DNA is TGTGCTAGCAGCCGGTTTACCGGGACTACCTCTGGAAACACCATATATTTT. The chain uses TRBV7-7 and TRBJ1-3, with D perhaps matching TRBD1 (5 bases). Germline V lookup: CDR1 SSHAT, CDR2 FNYEAQ (reference sequence). The length of the CDR3 is 17 residues.

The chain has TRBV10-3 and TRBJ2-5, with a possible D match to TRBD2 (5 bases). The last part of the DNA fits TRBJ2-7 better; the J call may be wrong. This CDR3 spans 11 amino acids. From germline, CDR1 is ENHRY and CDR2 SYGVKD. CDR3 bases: TGTGCCATCAATGCGGACTCCGAGCAGTACTTC. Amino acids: CAINADSEQYF.